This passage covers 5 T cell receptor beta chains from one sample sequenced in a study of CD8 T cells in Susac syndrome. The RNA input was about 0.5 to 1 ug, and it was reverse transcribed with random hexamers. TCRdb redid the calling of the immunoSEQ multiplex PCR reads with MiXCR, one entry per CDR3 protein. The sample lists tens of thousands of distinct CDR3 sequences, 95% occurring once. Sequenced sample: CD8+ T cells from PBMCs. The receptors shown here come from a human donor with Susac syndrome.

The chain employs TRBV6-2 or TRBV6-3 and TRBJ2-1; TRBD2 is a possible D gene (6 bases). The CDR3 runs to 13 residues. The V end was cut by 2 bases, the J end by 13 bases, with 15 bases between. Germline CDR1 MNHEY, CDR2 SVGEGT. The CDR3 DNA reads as TGTGCCAGCAGTTACGCGGGACTCCCCCAACAGTTCTTC. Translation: CASSYAGLPQQFF.

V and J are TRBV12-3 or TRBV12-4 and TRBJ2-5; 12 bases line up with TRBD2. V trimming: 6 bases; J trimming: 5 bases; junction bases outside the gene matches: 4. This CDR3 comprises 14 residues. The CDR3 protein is CASRTSGRWETQYF. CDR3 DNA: TGTGCCAGCAGGACTAGCGGGAGATGGGAGACCCAGTACTTC.

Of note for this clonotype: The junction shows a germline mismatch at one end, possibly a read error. CDR3 bases: TGCAGTGCTAGATGGCAGGGGGACTCCTCCGAGCAGTACTTC. It translates to CSARWQGDSSEQYF. This chain connects TRBV20-1 to TRBJ2-7, with a tentative D call TRBD1 (7 bases). Germline CDR1 is DFQATT and CDR2 is SNEGSKA (reference sequence). The CDR3 contains 14 residues.

The chain's CDR3 is CASKKGHGLDNEQFF. In nucleotides, the CDR3 is TGTGCCAGCAAAAAGGGCCATGGTCTTGACAATGAGCAGTTCTTC. The chain recombines TRBV7-9 with TRBJ2-1; D ambiguous. This CDR3 has 15 residues. Trimming shortened V by 7 bases and J by 5 bases, and 18 bases separated the two germline ends. Looked up from germline, CDR1 is SEHNR and CDR2 is FQNEAQ (reference sequence).

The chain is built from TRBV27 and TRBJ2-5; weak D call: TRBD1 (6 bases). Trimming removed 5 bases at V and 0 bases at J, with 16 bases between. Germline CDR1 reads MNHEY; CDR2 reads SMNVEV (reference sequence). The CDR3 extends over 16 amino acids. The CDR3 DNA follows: TGTGCCAGCAGTCCCGAGGTAGGACAGAACCAAGAGACCCAGTACTTC. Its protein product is CASSPEVGQNQETQYF.